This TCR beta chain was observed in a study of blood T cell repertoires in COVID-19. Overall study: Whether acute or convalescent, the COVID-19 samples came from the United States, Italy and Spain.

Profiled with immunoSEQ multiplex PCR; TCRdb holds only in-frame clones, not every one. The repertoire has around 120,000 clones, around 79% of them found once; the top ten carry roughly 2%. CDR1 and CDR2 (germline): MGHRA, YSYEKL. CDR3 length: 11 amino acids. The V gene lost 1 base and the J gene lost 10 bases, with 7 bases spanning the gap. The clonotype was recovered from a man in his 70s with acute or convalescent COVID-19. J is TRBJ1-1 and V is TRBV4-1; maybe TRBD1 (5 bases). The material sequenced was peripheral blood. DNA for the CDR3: TGCGCCAGCAGCCAAGCGGGGGGAGCTTTCTTT. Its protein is CASSQAGGAFF.